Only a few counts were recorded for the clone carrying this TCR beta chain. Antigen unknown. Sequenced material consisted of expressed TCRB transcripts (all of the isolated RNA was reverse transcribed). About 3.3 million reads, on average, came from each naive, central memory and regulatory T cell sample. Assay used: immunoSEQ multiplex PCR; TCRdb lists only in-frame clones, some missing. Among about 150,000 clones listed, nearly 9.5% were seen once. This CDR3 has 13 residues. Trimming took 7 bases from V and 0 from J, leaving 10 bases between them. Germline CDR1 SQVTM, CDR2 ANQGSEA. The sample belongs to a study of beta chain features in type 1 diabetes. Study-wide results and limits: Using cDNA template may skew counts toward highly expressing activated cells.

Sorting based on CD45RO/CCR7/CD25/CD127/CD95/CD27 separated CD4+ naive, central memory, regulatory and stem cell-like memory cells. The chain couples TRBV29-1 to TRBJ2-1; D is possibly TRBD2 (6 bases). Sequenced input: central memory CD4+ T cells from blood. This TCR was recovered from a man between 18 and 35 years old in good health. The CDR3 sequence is CSGGTPSYNEQFF. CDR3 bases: TGCAGCGGCGGGACTCCCTCCTACAATGAGCAGTTCTTC.